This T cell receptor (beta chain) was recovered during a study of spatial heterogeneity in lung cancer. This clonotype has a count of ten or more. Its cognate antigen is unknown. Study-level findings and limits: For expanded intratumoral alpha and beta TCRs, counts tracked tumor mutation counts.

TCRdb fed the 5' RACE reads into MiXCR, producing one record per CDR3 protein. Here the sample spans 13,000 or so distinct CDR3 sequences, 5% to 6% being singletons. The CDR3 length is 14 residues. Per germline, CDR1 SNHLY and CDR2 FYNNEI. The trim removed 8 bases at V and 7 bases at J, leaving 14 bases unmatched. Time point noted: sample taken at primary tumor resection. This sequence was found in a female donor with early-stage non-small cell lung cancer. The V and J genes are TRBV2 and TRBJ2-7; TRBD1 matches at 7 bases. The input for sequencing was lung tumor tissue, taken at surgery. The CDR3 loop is CASGRQGSLGEQYF. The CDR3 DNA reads TGTGCCAGCGGAAGACAGGGCTCACTGGGGGAGCAGTACTTC.